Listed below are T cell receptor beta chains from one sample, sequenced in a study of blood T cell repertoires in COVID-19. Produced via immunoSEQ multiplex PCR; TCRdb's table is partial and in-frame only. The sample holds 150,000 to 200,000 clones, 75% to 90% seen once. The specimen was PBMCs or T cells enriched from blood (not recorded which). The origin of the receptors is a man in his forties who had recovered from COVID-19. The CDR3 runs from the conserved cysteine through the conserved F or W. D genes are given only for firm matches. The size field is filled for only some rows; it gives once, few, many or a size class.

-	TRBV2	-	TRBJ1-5	CASSEVVFGPAGEPQHF	TGTGCCAGCAGTGAAGTGGTATTTGGGCCCGCCGGGGAGCCCCAGCATTTT
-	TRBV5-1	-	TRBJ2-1	CASAGTVAGYNEQFF	TGCGCCAGCGCTGGGACTGTTGCGGGCTACAATGAGCAGTTCTTC
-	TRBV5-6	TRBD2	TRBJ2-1	CASSFPSGTGDEQFF	TGTGCCAGCAGCTTTCCCAGCGGGACCGGCGATGAGCAGTTCTTC
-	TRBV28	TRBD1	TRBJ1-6	CGDSRYEKYNSPLHF	TGTGGGGACAGTAGGTACGAGAAATATAATTCACCCCTCCACTTT
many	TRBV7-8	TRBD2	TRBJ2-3	CASSLPIRLAGVNRAQYF	TGTGCCAGCAGCTTACCAATACGACTAGCGGGAGTGAATAGAGCGCAGTATTTT
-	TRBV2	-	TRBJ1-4	CASSDQTATNEKLFF	TGTGCCAGCAGTGACCAGACAGCAACTAATGAAAAACTGTTTTTT
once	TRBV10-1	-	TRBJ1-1	CATKGENTEAFF	TGCGCCACCAAGGGGGAGAACACTGAAGCTTTCTTT
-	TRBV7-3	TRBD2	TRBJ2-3	CASSMDHISGRADTQYF	TGTGCCAGCAGCATGGACCATATTTCTGGGAGGGCAGATACGCAGTATTTT
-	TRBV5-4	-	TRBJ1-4	CASSLVAGGGSEKLFF	TGTGCCAGCAGCTTGGTGGCGGGAGGTGGGAGTGAAAAACTGTTTTTT
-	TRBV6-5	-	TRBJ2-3	CASSSPFLGTDTQYF	TGTGCCAGCAGTTCACCCTTTCTAGGAACAGATACGCAGTATTTT
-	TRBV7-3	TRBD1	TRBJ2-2	CASSSGQGGSRELFF	TGTGCCAGCAGCTCCGGACAGGGGGGTAGCAGGGAGCTGTTTTTT
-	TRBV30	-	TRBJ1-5	CAWSVGPGSKPQHF	TGTGCCTGGAGTGTGGGCCCGGGGAGTAAGCCCCAGCATTTT
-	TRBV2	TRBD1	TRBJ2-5	CASMVDRGYETQYF	TGTGCCAGCATGGTAGACAGGGGGTATGAGACCCAGTACTTC
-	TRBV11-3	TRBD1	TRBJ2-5	CASSSGLGQGVETQYF	TGTGCCAGCAGTTCCGGACTGGGCCAGGGGGTAGAGACCCAGTACTTC
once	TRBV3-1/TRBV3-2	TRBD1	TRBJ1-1	CASSQDVGTGGEAFF	TGTGCCAGCAGCCAAGATGTTGGGACAGGGGGTGAAGCTTTCTTT
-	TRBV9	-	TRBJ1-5	CASSGGGFDQPQHF	TGTGCCAGCAGCGGGGGGGGTTTTGATCAGCCCCAGCATTTT
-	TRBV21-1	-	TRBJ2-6	CASSNVTGAPGANVLTF	TGTGCCAGCAGCAACGTGACAGGGGCTCCTGGGGCCAACGTCCTGACTTTC
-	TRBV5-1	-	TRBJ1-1	CASRSGGFNTEAFF	TGCGCCAGCAGAAGCGGGGGGTTCAACACTGAAGCTTTCTTT
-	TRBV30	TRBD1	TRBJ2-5	CAWGTRQGRETQYF	TGTGCCTGGGGTACTAGACAGGGAAGAGAGACCCAGTACTTC
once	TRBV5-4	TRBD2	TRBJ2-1	CASSLGVVGRRLNEQFF	TGTGCCAGCAGCTTGGGTGTGGTCGGGAGGCGCCTCAATGAGCAGTTCTTC
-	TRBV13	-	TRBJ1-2	CASSTPGRDGYTF	TGTGCCAGCAGCACCCCCGGGAGGGATGGCTACACCTTC
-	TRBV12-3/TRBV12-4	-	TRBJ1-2	CASSEHGAADTF	TGTGCCAGCAGTGAGCATGGGGCGGCGGACACCTTC
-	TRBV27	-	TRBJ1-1	CASSLSGTQGRAFF	TGTGCCAGCAGTTTAAGCGGGACCCAGGGGCGGGCTTTCTTT
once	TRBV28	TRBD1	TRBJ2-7	CASSSYFNSRDRASYEQYF	TGTGCCAGCAGTTCTTATTTCAACAGCCGGGACAGGGCCTCCTACGAGCAGTACTTC
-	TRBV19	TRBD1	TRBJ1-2	CASSVSGTGYGYTF	TGTGCCAGTAGTGTCTCCGGGACAGGCTATGGCTACACCTTC
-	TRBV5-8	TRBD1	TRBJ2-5	CASSLGQELAQETQYF	TGTGCCAGCAGCCTAGGACAGGAGTTAGCCCAAGAGACCCAGTACTTC
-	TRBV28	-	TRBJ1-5	CASQAKTPQHF	TGTGCCAGCCAGGCTAAAACGCCCCAGCATTTT
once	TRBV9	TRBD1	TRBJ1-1	CASSPYPGTGDYVRAFF	TGTGCCAGCAGCCCGTACCCCGGGACAGGGGATTACGTGCGAGCTTTCTTT
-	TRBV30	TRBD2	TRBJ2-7	CAWSLRGGRLPEQYF	TGTGCCTGGAGCCTCCGGGGGGGGAGATTGCCCGAGCAGTACTTC
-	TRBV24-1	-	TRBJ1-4	CATSDGGTNEKLFF	TGTGCCACCAGTGATGGAGGAACTAATGAAAAACTGTTTTTT
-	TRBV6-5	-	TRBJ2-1	CASRLTVTSYNEQFF	TGTGCCAGCAGGCTGACAGTTACCTCCTACAATGAGCAGTTCTTC
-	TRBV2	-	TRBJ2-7	CASSGDTTKGF	TGTGCCAGCAGTGGGGACACGACCAAGGGCTTC
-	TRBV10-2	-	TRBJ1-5	CASSEATYSNQPQHF	TGCGCCAGCAGTGAGGCAACATATAGCAATCAGCCCCAGCATTTT
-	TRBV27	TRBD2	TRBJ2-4	CASQGLEENIQYF	TGTGCCAGCCAGGGACTAGAGGAAAACATTCAGTACTTC
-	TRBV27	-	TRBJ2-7	CASGGREQYF	TGTGCCAGCGGGGGGAGAGAGCAGTACTTC
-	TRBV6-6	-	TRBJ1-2	CASSGGAGNYGYTF	TGTGCCAGCAGTGGAGGGGCCGGGAACTATGGCTACACCTTC
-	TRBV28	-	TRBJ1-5	CASSPSGGGNQPQHF	TGTGCCAGCAGTCCCTCCGGGGGGGGGAATCAGCCCCAGCATTTT
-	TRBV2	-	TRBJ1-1	CASSERSGAPHTEAFF	TGTGCCAGCAGTGAACGGTCGGGAGCCCCGCACACTGAAGCTTTCTTT
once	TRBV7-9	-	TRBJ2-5	CASSSRTDRETQYF	TGTGCCAGCAGCTCTCGGACAGACCGGGAGACCCAGTACTTC
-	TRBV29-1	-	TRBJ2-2	CSVVQGGTGELFF	TGCAGCGTTGTCCAGGGTGGCACCGGGGAGCTGTTTTTT
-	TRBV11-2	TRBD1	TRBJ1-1	CASSLGGQGNEAFF	TGTGCCAGCAGCTTGGGCGGACAGGGTAATGAAGCTTTCTTT
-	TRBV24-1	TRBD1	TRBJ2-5	CATLQGAGETQYF	TGTGCCACTTTGCAGGGGGCCGGGGAGACCCAGTACTTC
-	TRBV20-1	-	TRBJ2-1	CSASLGGGYNEQFF	TGCAGTGCTAGTTTGGGAGGAGGTTACAATGAGCAGTTCTTC
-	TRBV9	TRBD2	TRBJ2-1	CASSPAGVPYNEQFF	TGTGCCAGCAGCCCAGCGGGAGTCCCCTACAATGAGCAGTTCTTC
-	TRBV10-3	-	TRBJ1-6	CAISEGGSYNSPLHF	TGTGCCATCAGTGAGGGGGGGTCCTATAATTCACCCCTCCACTTT
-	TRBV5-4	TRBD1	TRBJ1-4	CASSSGQGTTNEKLFF	TGTGCCAGCAGCTCTGGACAGGGAACCACTAATGAAAAACTGTTTTTT
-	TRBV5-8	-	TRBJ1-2	CASSLGPGVSYTF	TGTGCCAGCAGCTTGGGACCCGGAGTAAGCTACACCTTC
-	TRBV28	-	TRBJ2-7	CASSLLAGSREQYF	TGTGCCAGCAGTTTATTAGCCGGTTCGAGGGAGCAGTACTTC
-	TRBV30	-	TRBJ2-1	CAWSTGRGSYNEQFF	TGTGCCTGGAGTACTGGAAGGGGTTCCTACAATGAGCAGTTCTTC
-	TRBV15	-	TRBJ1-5	CATSRDTGKDQPQHF	TGTGCCACCAGCAGAGATACGGGGAAGGATCAGCCCCAGCATTTT